This T cell receptor beta chain was recovered during a study of blood T cells in healthy people across ages. Notes on the study in general: TCR beta diversity per million T cells fell roughly linearly with age. As naive T cell percentage varied, TCR beta diversity correlated strongly with it. Those diversity estimates obtained from one million T cells were thought to be underestimates.

Remarks on this clonotype: Its specificity is not known.

A J-beta primer mix and a sample-barcoded 5' primer were used in a second PCR of roughly 7 to 12 cycles. A single record per CDR3 protein comes from TCRdb applying MiXCR to the 5' RACE reads. The table includes some 900,000 distinct CDR3 sequences, around 49% detected once. Germline lookup yields CDR1 SGHRS and CDR2 YFSETQ. The CDR3 is 17 residues long. Trimming took 0 bases from V and 4 from J, leaving 16 bases between them. Donors were healthy Caucasian individuals from Russia aged roughly 6 to 90. This chain uses TRBV5-1 with TRBJ1-4, with D maybe TRBD1 (6 bases). Sequencing was done on a sample of blood. The origin of this receptor is a young man in good health. The CDR3 loop reads CASSLERGTLRNEKLFF. In DNA form, the CDR3 reads TGCGCCAGCAGCTTGGAGAGGGGGACACTCCGTAATGAAAAACTGTTTTTT.